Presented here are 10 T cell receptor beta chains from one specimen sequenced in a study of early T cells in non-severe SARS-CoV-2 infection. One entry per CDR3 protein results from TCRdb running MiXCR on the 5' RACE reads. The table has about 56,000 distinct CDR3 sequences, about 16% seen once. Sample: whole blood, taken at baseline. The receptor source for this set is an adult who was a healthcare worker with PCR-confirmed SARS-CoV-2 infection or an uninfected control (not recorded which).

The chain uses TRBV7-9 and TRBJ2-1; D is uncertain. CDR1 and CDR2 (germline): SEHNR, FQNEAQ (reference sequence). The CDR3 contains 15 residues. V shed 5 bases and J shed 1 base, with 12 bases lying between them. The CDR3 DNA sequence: TGTGCCAGCAGCGGCGGCAGAGAGTCCTACAATGAGCAGTTCTTC. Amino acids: CASSGGRESYNEQFF.

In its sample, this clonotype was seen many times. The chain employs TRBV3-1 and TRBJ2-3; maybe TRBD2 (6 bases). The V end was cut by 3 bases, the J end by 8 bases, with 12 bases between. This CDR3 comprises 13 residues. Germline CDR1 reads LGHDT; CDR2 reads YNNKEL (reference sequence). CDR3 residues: CASSQLGGRTQYF. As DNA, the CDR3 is TGTGCCAGCAGCCAGCTCGGAGGGCGTACGCAGTATTTT.

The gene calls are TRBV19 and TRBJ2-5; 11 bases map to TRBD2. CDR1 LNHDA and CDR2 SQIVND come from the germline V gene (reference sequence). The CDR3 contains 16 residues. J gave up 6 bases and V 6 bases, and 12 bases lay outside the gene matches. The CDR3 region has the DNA TGTGCCAGTAGGAAAACAACTAGCGGGAGTGTTAAGACCCAGTACTTC. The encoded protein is CASRKTTSGSVKTQYF.

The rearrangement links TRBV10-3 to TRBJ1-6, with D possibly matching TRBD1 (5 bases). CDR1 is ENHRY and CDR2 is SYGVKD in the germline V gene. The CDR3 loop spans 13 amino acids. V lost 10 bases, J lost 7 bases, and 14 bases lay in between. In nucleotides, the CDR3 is TGTGCCACCCAACAGGATCCAAATTCACCCCTCCACTTT. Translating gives CATQQDPNSPLHF.

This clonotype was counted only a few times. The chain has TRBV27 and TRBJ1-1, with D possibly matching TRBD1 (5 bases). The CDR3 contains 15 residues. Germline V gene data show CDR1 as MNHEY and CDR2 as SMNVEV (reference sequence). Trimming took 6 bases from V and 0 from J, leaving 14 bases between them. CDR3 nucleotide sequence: TGTGCCAGCAGGTGGGGGGGAGCCTTGAACACTGAAGCTTTCTTT. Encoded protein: CASRWGGALNTEAFF.

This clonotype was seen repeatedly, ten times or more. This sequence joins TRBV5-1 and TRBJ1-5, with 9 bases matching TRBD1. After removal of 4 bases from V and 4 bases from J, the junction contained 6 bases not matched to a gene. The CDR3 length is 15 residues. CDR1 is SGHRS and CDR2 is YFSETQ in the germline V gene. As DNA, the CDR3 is TGCGCCAGCAGCCTGGATGGACAGGGGAATCAGCCCCAGCATTTT. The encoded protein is CASSLDGQGNQPQHF.

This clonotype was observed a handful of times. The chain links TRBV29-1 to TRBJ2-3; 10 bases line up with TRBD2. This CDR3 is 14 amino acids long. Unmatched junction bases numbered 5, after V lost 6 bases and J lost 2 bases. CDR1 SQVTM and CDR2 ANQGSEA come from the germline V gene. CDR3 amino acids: CSVDSGRATDTQYF. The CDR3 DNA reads TGCAGCGTGGACAGCGGGAGGGCCACAGATACGCAGTATTTT.

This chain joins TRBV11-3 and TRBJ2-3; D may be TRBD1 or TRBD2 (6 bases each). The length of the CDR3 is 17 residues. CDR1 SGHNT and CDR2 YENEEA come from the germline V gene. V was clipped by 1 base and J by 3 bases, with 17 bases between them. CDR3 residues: CASSLVGGGQGTDTQYF. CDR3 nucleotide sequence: TGTGCCAGCAGCTTAGTTGGAGGGGGGCAAGGAACAGATACGCAGTATTTT.

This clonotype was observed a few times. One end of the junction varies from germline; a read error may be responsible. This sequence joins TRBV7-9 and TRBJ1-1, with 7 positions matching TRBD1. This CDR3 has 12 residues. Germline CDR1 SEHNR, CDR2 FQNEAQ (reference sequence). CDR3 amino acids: CASSATGAEGAF. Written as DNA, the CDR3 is TGTGCCAGCAGTGCCACAGGGGCAGAAGGGGCTTTT.

The CDR3 spells CASSIDASTEAFF. For the CDR3, the DNA is TGTGCCAGCAGCATTGACGCGTCCACTGAAGCTTTCTTT. The V gene is TRBV7-9, the J gene TRBJ1-1; D unresolved. CDR1 and CDR2 from the germline V gene are SEHNR and FQNEAQ (reference sequence). V lost 5 bases to trimming and J lost 4 bases, with 11 bases between them. The CDR3 spans 13 residues. Together with reference TRBV7-9 and TRBJ1-1, the CDR3 gives the full variable domain: DTGVSQNPRHKITKRGQNVTFRCDPISEHNRLYWYRQTLGQGPEFLTYFQNEAQLEKSRLLSDRFSAERPKGSFSTLEIQRTEQGDSAMYLCASSIDASTEAFFGQGTRLTVV.